A single sample gave rise to the 32 T cell receptor beta chains below, sequenced in a study of cytomegalovirus exposure and HLA in healthy donors. This PCR relied on a set of 60 Vbeta primers and 13 Jbeta primers. The protocol was immunoSEQ multiplex PCR, while the TCRdb copy is restricted to in-frame clones and leaves out a portion. The sample includes roughly 100,000 clones, around 75% of them seen just once. Specimen: PBMCs. These receptors were collected from a middle-aged man in good health and CMV-seronegative.

The chain links TRBV28 to TRBJ1-4, with 7 bases aligning to TRBD1. Trimming removed 3 bases from V and 8 bases from J; junction bases left unmatched: 3. Per the germline V gene, CDR1 is MDHEN and CDR2 is SYDVKM. The CDR3 loop spans 13 amino acids. The CDR3 reads CASSFQGDEKLFF. In DNA, the CDR3 is TGTGCCAGCAGTTTCCAGGGGGACGAAAAACTGTTTTTT.

The chain couples TRBV6-5 to TRBJ2-7; a weak D match, TRBD2 (5 bases). The V end lost 4 bases, the J end lost 2 bases, and 9 bases lay between the germline ends. The CDR3 runs 13 residues. From germline, CDR1 is MNHEY and CDR2 SVGAGI. This CDR3 reads CASSSPGTYEQYF. DNA of the CDR3: TGTGCCAGCAGTTCCCCGGGGACCTACGAGCAGTACTTC.

The chain uses TRBV27 and TRBJ2-7; the match to TRBD1 covers 10 bases. The CDR3 sequence is 14 residues long. CDR1 and CDR2 (germline): MNHEY, SMNVEV (reference sequence). V gave up 9 bases and J gave up 0 bases; unmatched junction bases: 5. The CDR3 coding sequence is TGTGCCAGGATAGGACAGGGGGGCTCCTACGAGCAGTACTTC. Translating gives CARIGQGGSYEQYF.

This rearrangement joins TRBV5-1 to TRBJ1-1, with 8 nucleotides matching TRBD1. The CDR3 is 14 residues long. The J segment lost 4 bases and the V segment lost 0 bases, leaving 2 bases of the junction unmatched. Looked up from germline, CDR1 is SGHRS and CDR2 is YFSETQ. The CDR3 is CASSLDTGGTEAFF. CDR3 DNA sequence: TGCGCCAGCAGCTTGGATACAGGGGGCACTGAAGCTTTCTTT.

The chain couples TRBV6-6 to TRBJ2-5, with a tentative D call TRBD2 (5 bases). Germline CDR1 is MNHNY and CDR2 is SVGAGI (reference sequence). CDR3 length: 15 residues. V gave up 3 bases and J gave up 0 bases, with 11 bases separating them. Written as DNA, the CDR3 is TGTGCCAGCAGTTATCCCCCGGGGTACCAAGAGACCCAGTACTTC. Encoded protein: CASSYPPGYQETQYF.

A few counts support this clone. The rearrangement joins TRBV5-4 to TRBJ2-4, with 10 positions matching TRBD2. Germline CDR1 reads SGHNT; CDR2 reads YYREEE (reference sequence). CDR3 length equals 16 residues. The trim removed 1 base at V and 3 bases at J, leaving 4 bases unmatched. Written as DNA, the CDR3 is TGTGCCAGCAGCTTGCTACTAGCGGGACGCAAAAACATTCAGTACTTC. It codes for CASSLLLAGRKNIQYF.

This clone has a handful of counts. The chain couples TRBV10-2 to TRBJ2-3; 7 bases fit TRBD1. This CDR3 is built from 16 residues. Germline loops: CDR1 WSHSY, CDR2 SAAADI. V gave up 0 bases and J gave up 6 bases; unmatched junction bases: 9. The CDR3 spells CASSESTAGRGDTQYF. The CDR3 DNA sequence: TGCGCCAGCAGTGAGTCGACGGCTGGCAGGGGGGATACGCAGTATTTT.

This clone showed up just a few times. The V gene is TRBV4-3, the J gene TRBJ2-1; possible D gene TRBD2, 6 bases. Trimming cost V 1 base and J 4 bases, with 11 bases left between them. The CDR3 totals 15 residues. Germline V gene lookup returns CDR1 LGHNA and CDR2 YSLEER. In nucleotides, the CDR3 is TGCGCCAGCAGCCAAGTAGGGACTGATTACAATGAGCAGTTCTTC. Protein sequence: CASSQVGTDYNEQFF.

The chain uses TRBV19 and TRBJ1-2, with 10 bases matching TRBD1. From germline, CDR1 is LNHDA and CDR2 SQIVND (reference sequence). J was trimmed by 4 bases and V by 7 bases; bases with no gene match: 9. CDR3 length: 15 residues. The CDR3 spells CASTRQGAKGYGYTF. CDR3 DNA: TGTGCCAGTACCCGACAGGGGGCGAAAGGCTATGGCTACACCTTC.

V and J are TRBV30 and TRBJ2-7; 9 positions agree with TRBD1. There are 15 residues in the CDR3. Germline-derived CDR1 and CDR2 are GTSNPN and SVGIG (reference sequence). The ends lost 3 bases at V and 3 bases at J; junction bases unmatched: 9. The CDR3 coding sequence is TGTGCCTGGAGCCACAGGGGGCCGGTTGGCTACGAGCAGTACTTC. Encoded protein: CAWSHRGPVGYEQYF.

The chain links TRBV6-1 to TRBJ2-7; D unclear. Germline loops: CDR1 MNHNS, CDR2 SASEGT. The CDR3 has 15 amino acids. Trimming took off 4 bases at V and 0 bases at J, with 13 bases between the two ends. The CDR3 spells CASSAPEASSYEQYF. In nucleotides, the CDR3 is TGTGCCAGCAGTGCTCCTGAGGCTAGCTCCTACGAGCAGTACTTC.

V and J are TRBV27 and TRBJ2-7; tentative D call: TRBD1 (5 bases). V gave up 3 bases and J gave up 2 bases, with 11 bases separating them. Germline V lookup: CDR1 MNHEY, CDR2 SMNVEV (reference sequence). CDR3 length: 14 amino acids. For the CDR3, the DNA is TGTGCCAGCAGTTTGATCGACAGAACCTACGAGCAGTACTTC. Its translation: CASSLIDRTYEQYF.

The V gene is TRBV7-9, the J gene TRBJ2-7; tentatively, D is TRBD1 (6 bases). The CDR3 is 19 amino acids. Germline V gene sequence: CDR1 SEHNR, CDR2 FQNEAQ (reference sequence). V was pared by 5 bases and J by 2 bases, with 28 bases between. The CDR3, as DNA: TGTGCCAGCAGCCATGACCTAAAAACCCAGAGGACAGCCCCCTACGAGCAGTACTTC. Its protein is CASSHDLKTQRTAPYEQYF.

V usage is TRBV5-1 and J usage is TRBJ2-7, with 7 bases matching TRBD1. CDR1 is SGHRS and CDR2 is YFSETQ in the germline V gene. Trimming cost V 4 bases and J 3 bases; bases outside gene matches: 13. The CDR3 contains 16 residues. CDR3 protein: CASSTQTGPRFYEQYF. CDR3 bases: TGCGCCAGCAGCACCCAGACAGGGCCCCGTTTCTACGAGCAGTACTTC.

V is TRBV27 and J is TRBJ1-5, with D perhaps matching TRBD1 (5 bases). Per the germline V gene, CDR1 is MNHEY and CDR2 is SMNVEV (reference sequence). This CDR3 region has 14 residues. With 0 bases removed from V and 5 bases from J, the gap between germline ends came to 8 bases. Here the CDR3 reads CASSLSGADQPQHF. CDR3 DNA: TGTGCCAGCAGTTTATCAGGGGCTGATCAGCCCCAGCATTTT.

The genes are TRBV29-1 and TRBJ2-3; TRBD2 might be the D (7 bases). The CDR3 covers 15 residues. CDR1 and CDR2 from the germline V gene are SQVTM and ANQGSEA. V was pared by 8 bases and J by 1 base, with 19 bases between. The CDR3 protein is CSTGGTPPGTDTQYF. In DNA, the CDR3 is TGCAGCACCGGGGGGACACCTCCCGGCACAGATACGCAGTATTTT.

This clone was seen only a few times. This chain links TRBV18 with TRBJ2-3; a weak D match, TRBD2 (7 bases). This CDR3 has 17 residues. Germline values: CDR1 KGHSH, CDR2 LQKENI. Trimming shortened V by 6 bases and J by 3 bases, and 22 bases separated the two germline ends. The CDR3 is CASSRTDRGARTDTQYF. The CDR3 DNA is TGTGCCAGCTCCCGTACGGATCGGGGGGCCAGGACAGATACGCAGTATTTT.

This sequence joins TRBV7-8 and TRBJ1-3, with D unclear. V was shortened by 1 base and J by 0 bases, with 13 bases between the two germline ends. CDR3 size: 17 residues. The V gene's germline CDR1 is SGHVS and CDR2 FQNEAQ. The CDR3 region has the DNA TGTGCCAGCAGCTTAGAAGTCAGAGGGCTCTCTGGAAACACCATATATTTT. Encoded protein: CASSLEVRGLSGNTIYF.

CDR3 coding DNA: TGTGCCAGCAGTTACCAGGGGGCGCCCGAGCAGTACTTC. Translation: CASSYQGAPEQYF. The rearrangement uses TRBV28 and TRBJ2-7, with 8 positions matching TRBD1. The V gene end was trimmed by 4 bases and the J gene end by 6 bases; junction bases not matched to a gene: 5. Germline CDR1 is MDHEN and CDR2 is SYDVKM. CDR3 length equals 13 residues.

The count of this clone is one. The V and J genes are TRBV4-1 and TRBJ1-2, with no clear D. The germline V gene encodes CDR1 MGHRA and CDR2 YSYEKL. The CDR3 totals 16 residues. The V gene lost 0 bases and the J gene lost 4 bases, with 15 bases spanning the gap. Here the CDR3 reads CASSQEDRVESYGYTF. The CDR3 region has the DNA TGCGCCAGCAGCCAAGAGGATCGGGTGGAAAGCTATGGCTACACCTTC.

The genes are TRBV6-5 and TRBJ1-5; D not certain. V dropped 0 bases and J dropped 3 bases, with 12 bases sitting between them. Per germline, CDR1 MNHEY and CDR2 SVGAGI. The CDR3 consists of 16 residues. In DNA form, the CDR3 reads TGTGCCAGCAGTTACTCGAGTACTGAAATCAATCAGCCCCAGCATTTT. Amino acids: CASSYSSTEINQPQHF.

The chain links TRBV30 to TRBJ2-1, with D tentatively TRBD2 (7 bases). CDR3 length: 14 residues. V dropped 0 bases and J dropped 9 bases, with 15 bases sitting between them. Germline V gene data show CDR1 as GTSNPN and CDR2 as SVGIG (reference sequence). In DNA, the CDR3 is TGTGCCTGGAGTGTAGGGGGGGCTGGAGGTGAGCAGTTCTTC. Protein sequence: CAWSVGGAGGEQFF.

The chain employs TRBV10-1 and TRBJ2-2; tentatively, D is TRBD2 (5 bases). The CDR3 sequence is 17 residues long. Germline loops: CDR1 WNHNN, CDR2 SYGVQD (reference sequence). Deletions cut 2 bases from V and 7 bases from J, with 20 bases between. CDR3 sequence reads: CASSEVPTVGGVGELFF. The CDR3 bases are TGCGCCAGCAGTGAGGTCCCGACGGTCGGAGGTGTCGGGGAGCTGTTTTTT.

The chain combines TRBV19 with TRBJ1-1; a weak D match, TRBD1 (5 bases). The CDR3 consists of 12 residues. V shed 10 bases and J shed 5 bases, with 14 bases lying between them. CDR1 LNHDA and CDR2 SQIVND come from the germline V gene (reference sequence). The CDR3 here is CATSRGYTEAFF. For the CDR3, the DNA is TGTGCCACCTCTCGGGGGTATACTGAAGCTTTCTTT.

This rearrangement joins TRBV27 to TRBJ2-7; D unclear. The CDR3 is 14 residues long. The germline V and J ends were trimmed by 3 bases and 3 bases, with 12 bases remaining between them. Germline CDR1 reads MNHEY; CDR2 reads SMNVEV (reference sequence). The CDR3 sequence is CASSFLADIYEQYF. The CDR3 region has the DNA TGTGCCAGCAGTTTCTTGGCGGATATCTACGAGCAGTACTTC.

The V and J genes are TRBV4-3 and TRBJ1-5, with 7 bases identical to TRBD1. V shed 1 base, J shed 0 bases, and the junction held 9 bases outside the gene matches. From germline, CDR1 is LGHNA and CDR2 YSLEER. The CDR3 runs to 18 residues. This chain's CDR3 is CASSQVLRGLGSNQPQHF. CDR3 sequence (DNA): TGCGCCAGCAGCCAAGTGTTGAGGGGGCTGGGTAGCAATCAGCCCCAGCATTTT.

The CDR3 loop reads CASSFGGARKETQYF. The CDR3 coding sequence is TGTGCCAGCAGTTTCGGCGGGGCCCGAAAAGAGACCCAGTACTTC. This chain uses TRBV28 with TRBJ2-5; D is perhaps TRBD2 (6 bases). Trimming left V 3 bases short and J 3 bases short, with 14 bases between. This CDR3 region has 15 residues. Germline CDR1 reads MDHEN; CDR2 reads SYDVKM.

The chain has TRBV2 and TRBJ2-7, with D uncertain. The V gene lost 4 bases and the J gene lost 6 bases, with 10 bases spanning the gap. The CDR3 has 12 amino acids. CDR1 and CDR2 from the germline V gene are SNHLY and FYNNEI. CDR3: CASSGLSIEQYF. The CDR3 nucleotides read TGTGCCAGCAGTGGTTTGAGTATCGAGCAGTACTTC.

The chain employs TRBV4-1 and TRBJ2-3, with unresolved D. This CDR3 is 14 amino acids long. Trimming stripped 0 bases from V and 2 bases from J, with 6 bases between. The V gene's germline CDR1 is MGHRA and CDR2 YSYEKL. Written as DNA, the CDR3 is TGCGCCAGCAGCCAAGAGCCAGTCACAGATACGCAGTATTTT. Its translation: CASSQEPVTDTQYF.

The chain links TRBV29-1 to TRBJ1-1; D not resolved. CDR3 length: 16 amino acids. Trimming cost V 4 bases and J 0 bases, with 18 bases left between them. CDR1 SQVTM and CDR2 ANQGSEA come from the germline V gene. The DNA for the CDR3 is TGCAGCGTTGGGTCCAACTCGCCTTCACTGAACACTGAAGCTTTCTTT. Its protein is CSVGSNSPSLNTEAFF.

This clone appeared a few times. The chain couples TRBV27 to TRBJ2-3, with a possible D match to TRBD1 (6 bases). This CDR3 has 15 residues. Germline loops: CDR1 MNHEY, CDR2 SMNVEV (reference sequence). Deletions cut 3 bases from V and 2 bases from J, with 12 bases between. CDR3 DNA sequence: TGTGCCAGCAGTTTGGCGCAGGGGACCACAGATACGCAGTATTTT. Its translation: CASSLAQGTTDTQYF.

V gene TRBV14 combines with J gene TRBJ2-5; D is possibly TRBD1 (6 bases). CDR3 length: 15 residues. Germline V lookup: CDR1 SGHDN, CDR2 FVKESK. V was trimmed by 0 bases and J by 1 base, leaving 9 bases between them. For the CDR3, the DNA is TGTGCCAGCAGCCAAGATAGGGGGATCCAAGAGACCCAGTACTTC. As protein: CASSQDRGIQETQYF.